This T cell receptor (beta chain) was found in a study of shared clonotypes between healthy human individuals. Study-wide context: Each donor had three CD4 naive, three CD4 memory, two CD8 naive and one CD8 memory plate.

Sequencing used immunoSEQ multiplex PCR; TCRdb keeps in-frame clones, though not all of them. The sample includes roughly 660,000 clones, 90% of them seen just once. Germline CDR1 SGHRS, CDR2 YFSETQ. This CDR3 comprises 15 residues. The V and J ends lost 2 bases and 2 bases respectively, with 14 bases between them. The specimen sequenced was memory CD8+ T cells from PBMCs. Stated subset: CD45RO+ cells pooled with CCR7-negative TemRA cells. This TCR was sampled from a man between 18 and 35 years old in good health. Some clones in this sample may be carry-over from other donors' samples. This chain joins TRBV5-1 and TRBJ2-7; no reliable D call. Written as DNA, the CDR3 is TGCGCCAGCAGCTTTAGCTCCAAAGCCCCCTACGAGCAGTACTTC. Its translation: CASSFSSKAPYEQYF. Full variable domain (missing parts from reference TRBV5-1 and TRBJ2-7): KAGVTQTPRYLIKTRGQQVTLSCSPISGHRSVSWYQQTPGQGLQFLFEYFSETQRNKGNFPGRFSGRQFSNSRSEMNVSTLELGDSALYLCASSFSSKAPYEQYFGPGTRLTVT.